These T cell receptor beta chains were read from a single sample in a study of response to subunit inactivated influenza vaccine. TCRdb fed the RT-PCR reads into MiXCR, producing one record per CDR3 protein. Of more than 400,000 distinct CDR3 sequences in the sample, 11% were seen once. Sequencing was performed on PBMCs from blood, taken more than 35 days after vaccination. These receptors originate from a man aged 50 to 59 who received an inactivated influenza vaccine. Each CDR3 is given with its conserved first and last residue. The order of the fields is CDR3 protein, CDR3 DNA, V gene, CDR3 length, J gene, D gene, clone size. A D gene is named only where the DNA matches it firmly. Not all rows give a size; the values are once, few, many and, for expanded clones, a class.

CDR3: CASSPLGPNTEAFF
DNA: TGTGCCAGCAGCCCGTTGGGACCGAACACTGAAGCTTTCTTT
V: TRBV13
length: 14
J: TRBJ1-1
D: NA
size: NA

CDR3: CASSISGGSYEQYF
DNA: TGCGCCAGCAGCATTTCCGGAGGCAGCTACGAGCAGTACTTC
V: TRBV5-1
length: 14
J: TRBJ2-7
D: NA
size: many

CDR3: CASSRGSNEQYF
DNA: TGTGCCAGCAGCCGTGGATCGAACGAGCAGTACTTC
V: TRBV3-1
length: 12
J: TRBJ2-7
D: NA
size: few

CDR3: CASSLGVGNQPQHF
DNA: TGTGCCAGCAGTTTAGGGGTGGGCAATCAGCCCCAGCATTTT
V: TRBV12-3/TRBV12-4
length: 14
J: TRBJ1-5
D: NA
size: many

CDR3: CASSQGLLAGGREQYF
DNA: TGCGCCAGCAGCCAAGGTTTACTAGCGGGAGGTCGGGAGCAGTATTTT
V: TRBV4-1
length: 16
J: TRBJ2-3
D: TRBD2
size: NA

CDR3: CASSQTRSLAYNEQFF
DNA: TGTGCCAGCAGCCAAACTAGGTCTCTTGCCTACAATGAGCAGTTCTTC
V: TRBV3-1
length: 16
J: TRBJ2-1
D: NA
size: NA

CDR3: CASSGSGPQHF
DNA: TGTGCCAGCAGCGGGAGCGGGCCCCAGCATTTT
V: TRBV12-3/TRBV12-4
length: 11
J: TRBJ1-5
D: NA
size: NA

CDR3: CASTNTGTSGREGKLNEQFF
DNA: TGTGCCAGCACCAACACCGGGACTAGCGGGAGAGAGGGAAAACTCAATGAGCAGTTCTTC
V: TRBV9
length: 20
J: TRBJ2-1
D: TRBD2
size: NA

CDR3: CASSLAGQGHGYTF
DNA: TGCGCCAGCAGCTTGGCGGGACAGGGACATGGCTACACCTTC
V: TRBV5-1
length: 14
J: TRBJ1-2
D: TRBD1
size: NA

CDR3: CASSQDLQGSEETQYF
DNA: TGCGCCAGCAGCCAAGATCTACAGGGGAGCGAAGAGACCCAGTACTTC
V: TRBV4-3
length: 16
J: TRBJ2-5
D: TRBD1
size: few

CDR3: CASSASGLAAYEQYF
DNA: TGTGCCAGCAGCGCATCGGGACTAGCGGCCTACGAGCAGTACTTC
V: TRBV5-5
length: 15
J: TRBJ2-7
D: TRBD2
size: few

CDR3: CASSEATSGIYNEQFF
DNA: TGTGCCAGCAGTGAAGCAACTAGCGGAATATACAATGAGCAGTTCTTC
V: TRBV25-1
length: 16
J: TRBJ2-1
D: TRBD2
size: NA

CDR3: CASSPSGGTPSTDTQYF
DNA: TGTGCCAGCAGTCCTAGCGGGGGGACGCCTAGCACAGATACGCAGTATTTT
V: TRBV12-3/TRBV12-4
length: 17
J: TRBJ2-3
D: TRBD2
size: NA

CDR3: CASSKGPGGSYEQYF
DNA: TGCGCCAGCAGCAAGGGACCCGGGGGCTCCTACGAGCAGTACTTC
V: TRBV5-1
length: 15
J: TRBJ2-7
D: NA
size: many

CDR3: CASSETPNQPQHF
DNA: TGTGCCAGCAGTGAAACGCCCAATCAGCCCCAGCATTTT
V: TRBV6-1
length: 13
J: TRBJ1-5
D: NA
size: many

CDR3: CASTQGQGGNNEQFF
DNA: TGTGCCAGCACTCAAGGACAGGGGGGAAACAATGAGCAGTTCTTC
V: TRBV28
length: 15
J: TRBJ2-1
D: TRBD1
size: NA

CDR3: CASSSDRSTYGYTF
DNA: TGTGCCAGCAGCTCGGACAGAAGTACTTATGGCTACACCTTC
V: TRBV5-5
length: 14
J: TRBJ1-2
D: NA
size: few

CDR3: CASSLAGGSYEQHF
DNA: TGTGCCAGCAGCCTAGCGGGGGGATCCTACGAGCAGCACTTC
V: TRBV3-1
length: 14
J: TRBJ2-7
D: TRBD2
size: NA